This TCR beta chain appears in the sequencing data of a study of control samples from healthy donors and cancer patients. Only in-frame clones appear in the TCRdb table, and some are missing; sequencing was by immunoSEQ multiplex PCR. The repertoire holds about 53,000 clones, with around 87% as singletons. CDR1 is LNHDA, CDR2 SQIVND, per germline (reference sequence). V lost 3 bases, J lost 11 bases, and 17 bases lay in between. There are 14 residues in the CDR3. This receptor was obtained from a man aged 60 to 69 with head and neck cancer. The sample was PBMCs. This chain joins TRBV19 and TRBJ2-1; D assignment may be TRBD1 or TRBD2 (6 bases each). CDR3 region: CASSMRLEGGQQFF. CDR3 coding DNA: TGTGCCAGTAGTATGAGACTAGAAGGGGGACAGCAGTTCTTC.